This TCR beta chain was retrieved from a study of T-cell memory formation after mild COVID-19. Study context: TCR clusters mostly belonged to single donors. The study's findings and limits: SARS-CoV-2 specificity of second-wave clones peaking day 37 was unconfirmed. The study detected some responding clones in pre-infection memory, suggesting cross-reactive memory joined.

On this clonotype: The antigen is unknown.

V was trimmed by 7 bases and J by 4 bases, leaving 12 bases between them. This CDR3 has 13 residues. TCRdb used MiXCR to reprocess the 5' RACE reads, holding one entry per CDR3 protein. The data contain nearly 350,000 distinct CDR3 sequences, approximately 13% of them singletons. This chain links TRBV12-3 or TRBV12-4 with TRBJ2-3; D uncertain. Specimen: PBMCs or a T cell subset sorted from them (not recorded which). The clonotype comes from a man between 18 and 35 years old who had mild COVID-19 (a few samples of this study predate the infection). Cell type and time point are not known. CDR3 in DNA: TGTGCCAGCACTACTCTCGGACCAGATACGCAGTATTTT. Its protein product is CASTTLGPDTQYF.